Below are 16 T cell receptor beta chains sequenced from a single sample in a study of T cell clones after liver transplantation. The method was immunoSEQ multiplex PCR; TCRdb's version includes in-frame clones alone and lacks a portion of them. This sample has nearly 55,000 clones, with roughly 80% found just once. The sequences come from CD4+ T cells from blood, collected before liver transplant. These receptors were obtained from a human donor who received a liver transplant.

The CDR3, as DNA: TGCGCCAGCAGCCAAGAAGGGCTAGCCTACTACAATGAGCAGTTCTTC. Protein product: CASSQEGLAYYNEQFF. The chain links TRBV4-3 to TRBJ2-1, with a possible D match to TRBD2 (5 bases). The germline V and J ends were trimmed by 0 bases and 3 bases, with 12 bases remaining between them. This CDR3 region has 16 residues. The V gene's germline CDR1 is LGHNA and CDR2 YSLEER.

CDR3 sequence: CASSTQSGETQYF. The CDR3 DNA follows: TGTGCCAGTAGCACCCAGTCGGGGGAGACCCAGTACTTC. The V call is TRBV19, the J call TRBJ2-5; a possible D gene is TRBD2 (5 bases). V dropped 6 bases and J dropped 5 bases, with 13 bases sitting between them. CDR3 size: 13 residues. The germline V gene has CDR1 LNHDA and CDR2 SQIVND (reference sequence).

The V gene is TRBV27, the J gene TRBJ1-2; D unclear. From germline, CDR1 is MNHEY and CDR2 SMNVEV (reference sequence). The V gene lost 0 bases and the J gene lost 4 bases, with 6 bases spanning the gap. The length of the CDR3 is 13 residues. Written as DNA, the CDR3 is TGTGCCAGCAGTTTATCAGGGCTCTATGGCTACACCTTC. Translated, it gives CASSLSGLYGYTF.

The J gene is TRBJ2-3, the V gene TRBV7-3; the D gene is possibly TRBD2 (5 bases). There are 13 residues in the CDR3. Deletions cut 3 bases from V and 6 bases from J, with 10 bases between. CDR1 and CDR2 from the germline V gene are SGHTA and FQGTGA. The CDR3 DNA sequence: TGTGCCAGCAGCTTCTCGGGAAGGGATACGCAGTATTTT. Amino acids: CASSFSGRDTQYF.

This clone has just one count. CDR3 loop: CAWSPIQRQLAKNIQYF. The CDR3, as DNA: TGTGCCTGGAGTCCAATACAGCGCCAGTTAGCCAAAAACATTCAGTACTTC. This chain uses TRBV30 with TRBJ2-4; D is uncertain. Deletions cut 2 bases from V and 0 bases from J, with 17 bases between. The CDR3 is 17 residues long. CDR1 GTSNPN and CDR2 SVGIG come from the germline V gene (reference sequence).

The chain combines TRBV29-1 with TRBJ1-1; D is unresolved. With 7 bases removed from V and 6 bases from J, the gap between germline ends came to 15 bases. Germline loops: CDR1 SQVTM, CDR2 ANQGSEA. This CDR3 has 12 amino acids. CDR3 DNA sequence: TGCAGCGCAACGAGCCTATGGCCTGAAGCTTTCTTT. Protein product: CSATSLWPEAFF.

The chain couples TRBV6-5 to TRBJ2-2; TRBD2 matches 8 bases. The trim removed 6 bases at V and 5 bases at J, leaving 8 bases unmatched. CDR1 and CDR2 from the germline V gene are MNHEY and SVGAGI. There are 15 residues in the CDR3. The CDR3 is CASSRPGLETGELFF. The CDR3 bases are TGTGCCAGCAGCCGGCCGGGACTAGAAACCGGGGAGCTGTTTTTT.

This chain links TRBV19 with TRBJ2-5; D call uncertain. The CDR3 spans 14 residues. Trimming pared 3 bases from V and 1 base from J, leaving 9 bases between. The V gene's germline CDR1 is LNHDA and CDR2 SQIVND (reference sequence). The CDR3 loop reads CASSIDFIQETQYF. The CDR3 region has the DNA TGTGCCAGTAGTATCGACTTCATCCAAGAGACCCAGTACTTC.

V usage is TRBV7-6 and J usage is TRBJ2-3; TRBD2 matches 9 bases. The V gene end was trimmed by 1 base and the J gene end by 5 bases; junction bases not matched to a gene: 7. Per germline, CDR1 SGHVS and CDR2 FNYEAQ. The CDR3 consists of 16 residues. CDR3 loop: CASSLGGLAGIDTQYF. The CDR3 region has the DNA TGTGCCAGCAGCTTAGGAGGGCTAGCGGGGATAGATACGCAGTATTTT.

The rearrangement links TRBV10-3 to TRBJ1-4; the D is unclear. CDR1 and CDR2 (germline): ENHRY, SYGVKD. V was shortened by 6 bases and J by 0 bases, with 5 bases between the two germline ends. This CDR3 contains 13 residues. CDR3 bases: TGTGCCATCAGCCAACCAACTAATGAAAAACTGTTTTTT. This codes for CAISQPTNEKLFF.

The chain uses TRBV6-5 and TRBJ1-1; 7 bases are shared with TRBD1. CDR3 length: 13 amino acids. With 5 bases clipped from V and 8 bases from J, the junction kept 8 bases outside the gene matches. CDR1 and CDR2 (germline): MNHEY, SVGAGI. CDR3 in DNA: TGTGCCAGCAGTGCCACCCGGGACAGAGAAGCTTTCTTT. Amino acid sequence: CASSATRDREAFF.

This chain joins TRBV4-3 and TRBJ1-1; D gene ambiguous. CDR3 size: 15 residues. V lost 4 bases and J lost 1, with 13 bases in between. The germline CDR1 and CDR2 sequences are LGHNA and YSLEER. Here the CDR3 reads CASSLGDARNTEAFF. CDR3 in DNA: TGCGCCAGCAGCCTGGGTGACGCTAGGAACACTGAAGCTTTCTTT.

This clone was seen only once. The chain is built from TRBV13 and TRBJ1-4, with D uncertain. Germline CDR1 PRHDT, CDR2 FYEKMQ (reference sequence). V lost 0 bases to trimming and J lost 4 bases, with 6 bases between them. The CDR3 contains 14 residues. The CDR3 loop is CASSLGESNEKLFF. The CDR3, as DNA: TGTGCCAGCAGCTTAGGGGAAAGTAATGAAAAACTGTTTTTT. The variable domain in full, with the rest retrieved from reference TRBV13 and TRBJ1-4, is AAGVIQSPRHLIKEKRETATLKCYPIPRHDTVYWYQQGPGQDPQFLISFYEKMQSDKGSIPDRFSAQQFSDYHSELNMSSLELGDSALYFCASSLGESNEKLFFGSGTQLSVL.

This clone was seen a few times. V is TRBV6-1 and J is TRBJ2-5, with D uncertain. This CDR3 contains 11 residues. V dropped 2 bases and J dropped 9 bases, with 7 bases sitting between them. The germline V gene encodes CDR1 MNHNS and CDR2 SASEGT. In DNA form, the CDR3 reads TGTGCCAGCAGTGAAAAGGGCCCCCAGTACTTC. Encoded protein: CASSEKGPQYF.

This clone is a singleton in its sample. The V gene is TRBV7-9, the J gene TRBJ1-1, with D perhaps matching TRBD1 (5 bases). Deletions cut 6 bases from V and 8 bases from J, with 13 bases between. The CDR3 runs to 12 residues. Germline-derived CDR1 and CDR2 are SEHNR and FQNEAQ (reference sequence). In DNA, the CDR3 is TGTGCCAGCAGTGAGAGGGGAACCGAAGCTTTCTTT. Translating gives CASSERGTEAFF.

The CDR3 bases are TGTGCCAGCAGCCAAGACGGAGAAAGGGGCGAGCAGTACTTC. Translated, it gives CASSQDGERGEQYF. The V call is TRBV4-2, the J call TRBJ2-7; possibly TRBD1 for D (5 bases). This CDR3 spans 14 amino acids. The V end was cut by 0 bases, the J end by 6 bases, with 12 bases between. CDR1 is LGHNA and CDR2 is YNFKEQ in the germline V gene.